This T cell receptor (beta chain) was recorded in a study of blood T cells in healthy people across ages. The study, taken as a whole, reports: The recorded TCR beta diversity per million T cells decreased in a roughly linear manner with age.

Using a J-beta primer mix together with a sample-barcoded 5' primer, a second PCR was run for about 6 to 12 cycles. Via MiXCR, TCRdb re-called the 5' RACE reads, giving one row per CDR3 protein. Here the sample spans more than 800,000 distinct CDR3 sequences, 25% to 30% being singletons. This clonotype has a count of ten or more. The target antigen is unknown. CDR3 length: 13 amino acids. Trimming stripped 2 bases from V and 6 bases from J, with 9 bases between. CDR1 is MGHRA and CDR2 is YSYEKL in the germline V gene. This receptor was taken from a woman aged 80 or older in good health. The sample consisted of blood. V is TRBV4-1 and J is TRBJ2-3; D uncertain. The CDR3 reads CASSQNPVDTQYF. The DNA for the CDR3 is TGCGCCAGCAGCCAAAACCCCGTGGATACGCAGTATTTT.